This T cell receptor beta chain was identified in a study of post-analysis software for immune sequencing data. Findings and caveats of the study: TRBV5-6, TRBV5-1 and TRBV20-1 belonged to a set of roughly five TRBV segments that were more frequent in patients than controls. People with multiple sclerosis had a significantly lower normalized Chao1 diversity than controls did.

Trimming at V came to 6 bases and at J to 5 bases, leaving 7 bases not matched to a gene. Germline V gives CDR1 MDHEN, CDR2 SYDVKM. The CDR3 has 16 amino acids. This clonotype has a handful of counts. What it binds is not known. Prepared libraries of TCR beta cDNA carried unique molecular identifiers. Around 500,000 cDNA molecules were obtained from about 0.98 to 11 million T cells. TCRdb processed the PCR reads anew with MiXCR; each CDR3 protein has one entry. Counted here are hundreds of thousands of distinct CDR3 sequences, around 34% occurring once; the ten biggest clones make up around 5.2%. This TCR was sampled from a girl aged 5 to 17 with multiple sclerosis. The chain links TRBV28 to TRBJ2-1; 13 nucleotides match TRBD2. Sequenced input: blood. As DNA, the CDR3 is TGTGCCAGCAGACAACCGGGACTAGCGGGAAACAATGAGCAGTTCTTC. Translation gives CASRQPGLAGNNEQFF.